A single sample gave rise to the 21 T cell receptor beta chains below, sequenced in a study of Graves' ophthalmopathy and Graves' hyperthyroidism. Amplification of the TCR beta CDR3 regions used RNA transcripts (as template). Second-round multiplex PCR came after a first-round RT-PCR that employed HTBI primers. TCRdb redid the calling of the multiplex PCR reads with MiXCR, one entry per CDR3 protein. The sample has approximately 700,000 distinct CDR3 sequences; 40% are singletons. Input material: peripheral blood. These receptors all stem from an adult man with Graves' ophthalmopathy.

This clonotype was counted a few times. Written as DNA, the CDR3 is TGTGCCAGCAGCTTGACAGGCCCCCCTACCTACGAGCAGTACTTC. Translating gives CASSLTGPPTYEQYF. The rearrangement uses TRBV5-8 and TRBJ2-7; a possible D gene is TRBD1 (5 bases). Germline CDR1 and CDR2: SGHTS and YDEGEE. The V end lost 1 base, the J end lost 2 bases, and 13 bases lay between the germline ends. The CDR3 extends over 15 amino acids.

This clonotype was seen only a few times. The V gene is TRBV5-5, the J gene TRBJ2-7; a weak D match, TRBD2 (5 bases). The V gene's germline CDR1 is SGHKS and CDR2 YYEKEE (reference sequence). CDR3 length: 15 residues. V lost 0 bases, J lost 3 bases, and 13 bases lay in between. For the CDR3, the DNA is TGTGCCAGCAGCTTGGATGTTAGCGACAACTACGAGCAGTACTTC. Translated, it gives CASSLDVSDNYEQYF.

This clonotype was picked up a small number of times. CDR3 amino acids: CASSEPTGGKKSTEAFF. The CDR3 coding sequence is TGTGCCAGCAGCGAGCCGACAGGGGGCAAGAAGAGCACTGAAGCTTTCTTT. The rearrangement uses TRBV2 and TRBJ1-1, with 10 nucleotides matching TRBD1. From germline, CDR1 is SNHLY and CDR2 FYNNEI. There are 17 residues in the CDR3. J gave up 4 bases and V 6 bases, and 14 bases lay outside the gene matches. The complete variable domain, with remaining parts taken from reference TRBV2 and TRBJ1-1, reads EPEVTQTPSHQVTQMGQEVILRCVPISNHLYFYWYRQILGQKVEFLVSFYNNEISEKSEIFDDQFSVERPDGSNFTLKIRSTKLEDSAMYFCASSEPTGGKKSTEAFFGQGTRLTVV.

This clonotype occurred once. The chain carries TRBV7-9 and TRBJ2-5; the match to TRBD2 covers 7 bases. J gave up 3 bases and V 4 bases, and 5 bases lay outside the gene matches. This CDR3 spans 14 amino acids. CDR1 is SEHNR and CDR2 is FQNEAQ in the germline V gene (reference sequence). The CDR3 is CASSSSAGEETQYF. The CDR3 bases are TGTGCCAGCAGCTCATCGGCGGGGGAAGAGACCCAGTACTTC.

This chain connects TRBV6-6 to TRBJ2-7, with 10 bases fitting TRBD1. The CDR3 covers 16 residues. The J segment lost 2 bases and the V segment lost 1 base, leaving 5 bases of the junction unmatched. The germline gives CDR1 MNHNY, CDR2 SVGAGI (reference sequence). CDR3 DNA: TGTGCCAGCAGTTACTTGGGACAGGGGCCTACCTACGAGCAGTACTTC. Translating it yields CASSYLGQGPTYEQYF.

This clonotype was recorded many times. This chain links TRBV24-1 with TRBJ2-7, with D hard to call. This CDR3 comprises 14 residues. The germline V gene has CDR1 KGHDR and CDR2 SFDVKD. V lost 3 bases and J lost 0, with 8 bases in between. The CDR3 loop is CATSDRANSYEQYF. CDR3 nucleotide sequence: TGTGCCACCAGTGATAGAGCCAACTCCTACGAGCAGTACTTC.

V gene TRBV2 combines with J gene TRBJ1-4; no firm D call. V lost 2 bases to trimming and J lost 8 bases, with 9 bases between them. CDR1 is SNHLY and CDR2 is FYNNEI in the germline V gene. The CDR3 sequence is 13 residues long. CDR3 residues: CASSEWAGEKLFF. The DNA for the CDR3 is TGTGCCAGCAGTGAATGGGCGGGGGAAAAACTGTTTTTT.

Ten or more counts support this clonotype. The V call is TRBV7-2, the J call TRBJ2-7, with 11 bases aligning to TRBD2. Germline CDR1 and CDR2: SGHTA and FQGNSA. J was trimmed by 6 bases and V by 4 bases; bases with no gene match: 11. This CDR3 contains 16 residues. The CDR3 DNA reads TGTGCCAGCAGCTCCCCAAAACTAGCGGGAGAGGGCGAGCAGTACTTC. It encodes CASSSPKLAGEGEQYF.

This clonotype was seen once. The rearrangement links TRBV20-1 to TRBJ1-2; a weak D match, TRBD1 (6 bases). The CDR3 spans 16 residues. With 1 base removed from V and 5 bases from J, the gap between germline ends came to 20 bases. Germline V gene data show CDR1 as DFQATT and CDR2 as SNEGSKA (reference sequence). The CDR3 sequence: CSARAFDVGHPYGYTF. As DNA, the CDR3 is TGCAGTGCTAGAGCCTTCGACGTGGGACATCCATATGGCTACACCTTC.

Here the CDR3 reads CASSYPGTGYAFF. CDR3 DNA: TGTGCCAGCAGTTACCCCGGGACAGGTTACGCTTTCTTT. This chain connects TRBV6-5 to TRBJ1-1; the match to TRBD1 covers 8 bases. Germline loops: CDR1 MNHEY, CDR2 SVGAGI. The ends lost 2 bases at V and 11 bases at J; junction bases unmatched: 7. The CDR3 loop spans 13 amino acids.

As for this clonotype: Mismatch with germline at one junction end may stem from a read error. The chain uses TRBV25-1 and TRBJ2-6; D gene uncertain. The germline V gene has CDR1 MGHDK and CDR2 SYGVNS. This CDR3 region has 12 residues. Here the CDR3 reads CASSDRRNTEAF. The DNA for the CDR3 is TGTGCCAGCAGTGACAGGCGCAACACTGAAGCTTTC.

This clonotype was counted many times. The V and J genes are TRBV2 and TRBJ1-2; D ambiguous. V lost 2 bases and J lost 5, with 9 bases in between. CDR1 SNHLY and CDR2 FYNNEI come from the germline V gene. The CDR3 runs to 13 residues. The CDR3 DNA reads TGTGCCAGCAGTGAATCTGGGAAATATGGCTACACCTTC. This codes for CASSESGKYGYTF.

This clonotype was counted only a few times. The rearrangement uses TRBV9 and TRBJ1-2; no clear D gene. Per germline, CDR1 SGDLS and CDR2 YYNGEE. V was shortened by 3 bases and J by 5 bases, with 20 bases between the two germline ends. This CDR3 contains 16 residues. The CDR3 spells CASSGTRPGRAYGYTF. CDR3 DNA sequence: TGTGCCAGCAGCGGGACCCGCCCGGGGAGGGCGTATGGCTACACCTTC.

Notes on this clonotype: Mismatch with germline at one junction end may stem from a read error. The CDR3 here is CASSLGGFGANVLTF. In nucleotides, the CDR3 is TGTGCCAGCAGTTTAGGAGGGTTCGGAGCCAACGTCCTGACTTTC. The rearrangement joins TRBV7-6 to TRBJ2-6; possibly TRBD2 for D (6 bases). Germline V gives CDR1 SGHVS, CDR2 FNYEAQ. There are 15 residues in the CDR3.

This clonotype was detected a few times. The rearrangement uses TRBV19 and TRBJ2-7, with a possible D match to TRBD2 (5 bases). Looked up from germline, CDR1 is LNHDA and CDR2 is SQIVND (reference sequence). The length of the CDR3 is 15 residues. Trimming took 2 bases from V and 0 from J, leaving 11 bases between them. CDR3 bases: TGTGCCAGTAGTATAAGCGGACCAAGCTCCTACGAGCAGTACTTC. It codes for CASSISGPSSYEQYF.

At least ten counts were recorded for this clonotype. The chain links TRBV2 to TRBJ1-1, with a tentative D call TRBD1 (5 bases). Deletions cut 4 bases from V and 7 bases from J, with 10 bases between. Germline V lookup: CDR1 SNHLY, CDR2 FYNNEI. The CDR3 is 12 residues long. The CDR3 loop reads CASSVGEGEAFF. CDR3 sequence (DNA): TGTGCCAGCAGTGTGGGGGAGGGTGAAGCTTTCTTT.

Worth noting for this clonotype: At one boundary the junction diverges from the germline segment, which might be a read error. The rearrangement uses TRBV7-9 and TRBJ2-5; 8 positions match TRBD1. The V gene's germline CDR1 is SEHNR and CDR2 FQNEAQ (reference sequence). The CDR3 has 14 amino acids. The CDR3 region is CAGSLGTGKETQYF. The CDR3 nucleotides are TGTGCCGGCAGCTTAGGGACAGGTAAAGAGACCCAGTACTTC.

This clonotype appeared a few times. The chain employs TRBV7-9 and TRBJ1-5, with a possible D match to TRBD1 (6 bases). Germline V CDR1 and CDR2: SEHNR, FQNEAQ (reference sequence). Trimming removed 0 bases from V and 2 bases from J, with 17 bases in between. The CDR3 is 18 residues long. CDR3 region: CASSLAGGGEGGNQPQHF. The CDR3 nucleotides read TGTGCCAGCAGCTTAGCTGGTGGGGGCGAAGGGGGCAATCAGCCCCAGCATTTT.

The J gene is TRBJ2-7, the V gene TRBV9; TRBD1 aligns across 7 bases. Trimming cost V 4 bases and J 4 bases; bases outside gene matches: 11. The CDR3 has 15 amino acids. CDR1 and CDR2 (germline): SGDLS, YYNGEE. The CDR3 sequence is CASSHLDRAAYEQYF. In DNA form, the CDR3 reads TGTGCCAGCAGCCACCTAGACAGGGCAGCTTACGAGCAGTACTTC.

V is TRBV20-1 and J is TRBJ2-5, with D possibly TRBD2 on 6 matching bases. With 3 bases removed from V and 3 bases from J, the gap between germline ends came to 8 bases. The CDR3 is made up of 12 amino acids. The V gene's germline CDR1 is DFQATT and CDR2 SNEGSKA (reference sequence). CDR3 DNA sequence: TGCAGTGCTAGCCCTAGCGAAGAGACCCAGTACTTC. The encoded protein is CSASPSEETQYF.

As concerns this clonotype: At one end the junction does not follow the germline gene, possibly because of a read error. The chain links TRBV24-1 to TRBJ2-7; 8 bases fit TRBD1. CDR1 and CDR2 (germline): KGHDR, SFDVKD. CDR3 length: 13 residues. The CDR3 DNA sequence: TGTGCCAGCAGTTACCCCGACAGGGGCGAGCAGTACTTC. It yields the protein CASSYPDRGEQYF.